This is a list of T cell receptor beta chains from one sample in a study of blood T cells in healthy people across ages. TCRdb ran MiXCR on the 5' RACE reads and lists one entry per CDR3 protein. Among about 930,000 distinct CDR3 sequences listed, 25% to 35% were seen once. The same sample was also used in a study of T cells of mothers and their children.

The specimen sequenced was blood. These receptors were obtained from a woman aged 40 to 50 in good health. Both conserved end residues are part of each CDR3. A D gene is named only where the DNA matches it firmly. Clone size is not always given. Where it is, it says once, few, many or a class for expanded clones.

size: many; J: TRBJ2-3; D: -; V: TRBV9; DNA: TGTGCCAGCAGCCACCCGACAGATACGCAGTATTTT; CDR3: CASSHPTDTQYF
size: -; J: TRBJ1-5; D: -; V: TRBV6-6; DNA: TGTGCCGGCAGTCTGATACTTGTTGGCAATCAGCCCCAGCATTTT; CDR3: CAGSLILVGNQPQHF
size: -; J: TRBJ2-5; D: TRBD1; V: TRBV28; DNA: TGTGCCAGCAGACGACAGGGGGGCTTGGAAGAGACCCAGTACTTC; CDR3: CASRRQGGLEETQYF
size: -; J: TRBJ2-5; D: -; V: TRBV6-6; DNA: TGTGCCGGCAGTTACTCGAGGCAGGTACAAGAGACCCAGTACTTC; CDR3: CAGSYSRQVQETQYF
size: -; J: TRBJ1-4; D: TRBD1; V: TRBV7-2; DNA: TGTGCCAGCAGCTTACCCGGGACAGTACTTGAAAAACTGTTTTTT; CDR3: CASSLPGTVLEKLFF
size: many; J: TRBJ1-6; D: -; V: TRBV20-1; DNA: TGCAGTGCTGGGGACCCCCAGATGGATTCACCCCTCCACTTT; CDR3: CSAGDPQMDSPLHF
size: many; J: TRBJ2-7; D: TRBD1; V: TRBV28; DNA: TGTGCCAGCAGTTTCCTGGACAGGGTGTCGGACTACGAGCAGTACTTC; CDR3: CASSFLDRVSDYEQYF
size: few; J: TRBJ2-5; D: -; V: TRBV7-2; DNA: TGTGCCAGCGGCTTAGCCAGGGGCGAGACCCAGTACTTC; CDR3: CASGLARGETQYF
size: -; J: TRBJ2-1; D: -; V: TRBV6-2/TRBV6-3; DNA: TGTGCCAGCAGCACTTTGACAGGGAGGGGTTACAATGAGCAGTTCTTC; CDR3: CASSTLTGRGYNEQFF
size: -; J: TRBJ1-6; D: -; V: TRBV7-3; DNA: TGTGCCAGCAGCCAACTCAGGGAGTCACCCCTCCACTTT; CDR3: CASSQLRESPLHF
size: -; J: TRBJ1-5; D: -; V: TRBV5-6; DNA: TGTGCCAGCAGCTGGGGTAGGGGGGCTCAGCCCCAGCATTTT; CDR3: CASSWGRGAQPQHF
size: -; J: TRBJ2-5; D: -; V: TRBV7-2; DNA: TGTGCCAGCAGCTTAGATTTAACGGGGCAAGAGACCCAGTACTTC; CDR3: CASSLDLTGQETQYF
size: many; J: TRBJ1-2; D: TRBD1; V: TRBV12-3/TRBV12-4; DNA: TGTGCCAGCAGTTTAAGGACAGGGGGAATTAACTATGGCTACACCTTC; CDR3: CASSLRTGGINYGYTF
size: many; J: TRBJ1-2; D: TRBD1; V: TRBV7-8; DNA: TGTGCCAGCAGCTTAGATGGTGGACAGGGAATCTATGGCTACACCTTC; CDR3: CASSLDGGQGIYGYTF
size: many; J: TRBJ2-5; D: TRBD1; V: TRBV6-2/TRBV6-3; DNA: TGTGCCAGCAGTACTGGGACAGGGACAGAGACCCAGTACTTC; CDR3: CASSTGTGTETQYF
size: -; J: TRBJ1-4; D: -; V: TRBV20-1; DNA: TGCAGTGCTAGAGATCACGGACAGCTAAATGAAAAACTGTTTTTT; CDR3: CSARDHGQLNEKLFF
size: -; J: TRBJ2-3; D: -; V: TRBV29-1; DNA: TGCAGCGTTGGTAGTCAGCCCCAGTATTTT; CDR3: CSVGSQPQYF
size: -; J: TRBJ1-5; D: -; V: TRBV20-1; DNA: TGCAGTGCTAGGAAGGGGTCAGATCAGCCCCAGCATTTT; CDR3: CSARKGSDQPQHF
size: -; J: TRBJ1-1; D: TRBD1; V: TRBV13; DNA: TGTGCCAGCAGCCCCACAGGGGAAGGAGACACTGAAGCTTTCTTT; CDR3: CASSPTGEGDTEAFF
size: -; J: TRBJ2-2; D: TRBD1; V: TRBV7-9; DNA: TGTGCCAGTAGCTTTTGGGACAGGGGGACCGGGGAGCTGTTTTTT; CDR3: CASSFWDRGTGELFF
size: few; J: TRBJ1-4; D: -; V: TRBV12-3/TRBV12-4; DNA: TGTGCCAGCAGCCTGACTTATGCAACTAATGAAAAACTGTTTTTT; CDR3: CASSLTYATNEKLFF
size: many; J: TRBJ2-1; D: -; V: TRBV27; DNA: TGTGCCAGCAGTCTCTTGTCCCACAATGAGCAGTTCTTC; CDR3: CASSLLSHNEQFF
size: -; J: TRBJ2-7; D: TRBD2; V: TRBV27; DNA: TGTGCCAGCAGTTTATTTGGGGGGGTTTACTACGAGCAGTACTTC; CDR3: CASSLFGGVYYEQYF
size: few; J: TRBJ2-7; D: TRBD1; V: TRBV13; DNA: TGTGCCAGCAGCCACGGACAGGGTTTGTCCTACGAGCAGTACTTC; CDR3: CASSHGQGLSYEQYF
size: few; J: TRBJ1-1; D: -; V: TRBV28; DNA: TGTGCCAGCAGTCAGAAGGATCGACTGGTGGACACTGAAGCTTTCTTT; CDR3: CASSQKDRLVDTEAFF
size: -; J: TRBJ2-3; D: -; V: TRBV12-3/TRBV12-4; DNA: TGTGCCAGCAGTTTCTCCCAGGGCGTGGCGCAGTATTTT; CDR3: CASSFSQGVAQYF
size: few; J: TRBJ1-1; D: -; V: TRBV6-4; DNA: TGTGCCAGCAGTCACGAGGAGGGGTATGAAGCTTTCTTT; CDR3: CASSHEEGYEAFF
size: -; J: TRBJ2-1; D: TRBD1; V: TRBV7-2; DNA: TGTGCCAGCAGCTCCGGGACAGGGAACCTTCAGCAGTTCTTC; CDR3: CASSSGTGNLQQFF
size: few; J: TRBJ1-1; D: -; V: TRBV12-3/TRBV12-4; DNA: TGTGCCAGCAGTGCGGGGGGCATGAACACTGAAGCTTTCTTT; CDR3: CASSAGGMNTEAFF
size: many; J: TRBJ2-1; D: TRBD2; V: TRBV24-1; DNA: TGTGCCACCAGTGATCACGGGACTAGCGGGGAGAATGAGCAGTTCTTC; CDR3: CATSDHGTSGENEQFF
size: -; J: TRBJ2-4; D: TRBD2; V: TRBV24-1; DNA: TGTGCCACCAGTGATTTTAAAGCGGGGGCCTACAATGAGCAGTACTTC; CDR3: CATSDFKAGAYNEQYF
size: few; J: TRBJ2-3; D: -; V: TRBV7-3; DNA: TGTGCCAGCAGCTTAAGACCGGGCCAAGAGATGGGTACGCAGTATTTT; CDR3: CASSLRPGQEMGTQYF
size: -; J: TRBJ2-7; D: TRBD1; V: TRBV5-1; DNA: TGCGCCAGCAGCTGGGGGGACAGGGTCTACGAGCAGTACTTC; CDR3: CASSWGDRVYEQYF
size: few; J: TRBJ2-3; D: -; V: TRBV12-3/TRBV12-4; DNA: TGTGCCAGCAGTTTTGTGTGGGGGACATCAGATACGCAGTATTTT; CDR3: CASSFVWGTSDTQYF
size: -; J: TRBJ2-2; D: TRBD1; V: TRBV29-1; DNA: TGCAGCGTTGGGGTGACAGGGGATGACACCGGGGAGCTGTTTTTT; CDR3: CSVGVTGDDTGELFF
size: -; J: TRBJ2-1; D: TRBD2; V: TRBV6-2/TRBV6-3; DNA: TGTGCCAGCAGTACCGGACTAGCGGGGTCCTACAATGAGCAGTTCTTC; CDR3: CASSTGLAGSYNEQFF
size: -; J: TRBJ1-1; D: -; V: TRBV7-9; DNA: TGTGCCAGCAGCTGGGTGAGCACTGAAGCTTTCTTT; CDR3: CASSWVSTEAFF
size: -; J: TRBJ1-1; D: -; V: TRBV20-1; DNA: TGCAGTGCTAGGGTCGTCGGGGCAGGAAACACTGAAGCTTTCTTT; CDR3: CSARVVGAGNTEAFF
size: -; J: TRBJ1-4; D: TRBD1; V: TRBV12-3/TRBV12-4; DNA: TGTGCCAGCAGCCCGACAGGGACTAATGAAAAACTGTTTTTT; CDR3: CASSPTGTNEKLFF
size: -; J: TRBJ2-3; D: TRBD2; V: TRBV7-3; DNA: TGTGCCAGCAGCGAGCGACTAGCCCCAGATACGCAGTATTTT; CDR3: CASSERLAPDTQYF
size: many; J: TRBJ1-4; D: -; V: TRBV29-1; DNA: TGCAGCGTAGAGGGGAATAATGAAAAACTGTTTTTT; CDR3: CSVEGNNEKLFF